The next 25 T cell receptor beta chains were all read from a single sample in a study of monozygotic twins with inflammatory bowel disease. TCRdb re-called the 5' RACE reads and shows each CDR3 protein once, DNA omitted. The table for this sample gives approximately 400,000 distinct CDR3 sequences. The sample was blood. Source of these receptors: a human donor with ulcerative colitis or Crohn's disease, or a healthy co-twin of an affected twin (not recorded which).

The chain uses TRBV20-1 and TRBJ2-7; the TCRdb call, TRBD2, lacks DNA for checking. Germline-derived CDR1 and CDR2 are DFQATT and SNEGSKA (reference sequence). This CDR3 contains 16 residues. The CDR3 sequence: CSATEVSGGVPYEQYF.

The rearrangement links TRBV20-1 to TRBJ2-1. The V gene's germline CDR1 is DFQATT and CDR2 SNEGSKA (reference sequence). This CDR3 contains 13 residues. The CDR3 loop reads CSALGEVYNEQFF.

This chain joins TRBV28 and TRBJ1-2; TCRdb picks TRBD1, but there is no DNA to check that call. CDR1 is MDHEN, CDR2 SYDVKM, per germline. This CDR3 spans 15 amino acids. The CDR3 sequence is CASSFRDRVRYGYTF.

The rearrangement joins TRBV6-2 or TRBV6-3 to TRBJ2-3; without DNA, the TCRdb call of TRBD2 cannot be checked. Germline V gene lookup returns CDR1 MNHEY and CDR2 SVGEGT. The CDR3 has 16 residues. The CDR3 loop reads CASSFQLAGGPNTQYF.

This chain joins TRBV5-4 and TRBJ2-2; no DNA is available, so the TRBD1 call from TCRdb remains unchecked. Germline V gene sequence: CDR1 SGHNT, CDR2 YYREEE (reference sequence). This CDR3 comprises 16 residues. CDR3 region: CASSSRLTGTTGELFF.

The V gene is TRBV15, the J gene TRBJ2-5; the TCRdb D gene call, TRBD2, has no DNA to confirm it. The germline CDR1 and CDR2 sequences are LNHNV and YYDKDF (reference sequence). The CDR3 totals 13 residues. The CDR3 reads CATSPNRVGGQYF.

The V gene is TRBV12-3 or TRBV12-4, the J gene TRBJ2-2. CDR3 size: 14 residues. CDR3 region: CASSLYPDTGELFF.

The V and J genes are TRBV28 and TRBJ1-4; TCRdb's D call, TRBD1, is unchecked because there is no DNA. This CDR3 contains 16 residues. The V gene's germline CDR1 is MDHEN and CDR2 SYDVKM. The CDR3 spells CASSTGGQGFREKLFF.

The rearrangement joins TRBV28 to TRBJ2-3; with no DNA, the TCRdb D assignment of TRBD1 cannot be verified. CDR3 length equals 15 residues. Looked up from germline, CDR1 is MDHEN and CDR2 is SYDVKM. The CDR3 here is CASNSGGRSTDTQYF.

The V gene is TRBV7-2, the J gene TRBJ1-1. This CDR3 has 14 amino acids. Germline CDR1 reads SGHTA; CDR2 reads FQGNSA. The CDR3: CASSSWAGGTEAFF.

Here the CDR3 reads CASSFIRGRGPNYGYTF. This rearrangement joins TRBV7-9 to TRBJ1-2; TCRdb's assignment of TRBD1 cannot be checked, as there is no DNA. The CDR3 spans 17 residues. Germline V gene lookup returns CDR1 SEHNR and CDR2 FQNEAQ (reference sequence).

The chain employs TRBV27 and TRBJ2-7; TCRdb's D call of TRBD2 is untestable without DNA. Looked up from germline, CDR1 is MNHEY and CDR2 is SMNVEV (reference sequence). The CDR3 is 15 residues long. The CDR3 is CASSLTSGRTGEQYF.

J is TRBJ1-5 and V is TRBV5-8. CDR1 is SGHTS and CDR2 is YDEGEE in the germline V gene. This CDR3 has 15 amino acids. The CDR3 sequence is CASSLRGEANQPQHF. Based on the CDR3 plus reference TRBV5-8 and TRBJ1-5, the full variable domain is EAGVTQSPTHLIKTRGQQATLRCSPISGHTSVYWYQQALGLGLQFLLWYDEGEERNRGNFPPRFSGRQFPNYSSELNVNALELEDSALYLCASSLRGEANQPQHFGDGTRLSIL.

The rearrangement uses TRBV19 and TRBJ2-2; TCRdb lists TRBD1, though no DNA is available to test this call. This CDR3 is built from 17 residues. Germline V lookup: CDR1 LNHDA, CDR2 SQIVND (reference sequence). CDR3 protein: CASSIWLRVQNTGELFF.

V and J are TRBV7-9 and TRBJ1-1; TCRdb's D gene call, TRBD1, goes unchecked for lack of DNA. Germline CDR1 reads SEHNR; CDR2 reads FQNEAQ (reference sequence). The CDR3 is 13 amino acids. The CDR3 loop is CASSPRQGTEAFF.

The V call is TRBV5-1, the J call TRBJ2-2. From germline, CDR1 is SGHRS and CDR2 YFSETQ. The CDR3 length is 15 residues. CDR3 region: CASSLGSGNTGELFF.

The chain uses TRBV6-1 and TRBJ1-5; TCRdb proposes TRBD1, but this gene call is untestable without DNA. The CDR3 runs 16 residues. CDR1 is MNHNS and CDR2 is SASEGT in the germline V gene. The CDR3 is CASNQLGEYSNQPQHF.

The chain uses TRBV19 and TRBJ2-4; TCRdb gives TRBD2 as the D gene, but with no DNA this cannot be confirmed. Germline loops: CDR1 LNHDA, CDR2 SQIVND (reference sequence). The CDR3 is 15 residues long. CDR3 sequence: CASSRTSGSGNIQYF.

The chain links TRBV20-1 to TRBJ1-5. CDR3 length equals 16 residues. Germline lookup yields CDR1 DFQATT and CDR2 SNEGSKA (reference sequence). CDR3 loop: CSARGVVGMSNQPQHF.

The chain links TRBV5-1 to TRBJ1-5. Germline CDR1 and CDR2: SGHRS and YFSETQ. CDR3 length: 18 residues. Here the CDR3 reads CASSQLEPPRDSNQPQHF.

The chain has TRBV30 and TRBJ2-2. The CDR3 sequence is 14 residues long. Germline lookup yields CDR1 GTSNPN and CDR2 SVGIG (reference sequence). The CDR3 here is CAWSVLSNTGELFF.

This chain connects TRBV19 to TRBJ2-1; TCRdb picks TRBD2, but there is no DNA to check that call. The V gene's germline CDR1 is LNHDA and CDR2 SQIVND (reference sequence). The CDR3 sequence is 16 residues long. CDR3 sequence: CASSIARASGVNEQFF.

The chain employs TRBV5-1 and TRBJ1-1; TCRdb's D call of TRBD1 is untestable without DNA. CDR3 length: 15 residues. Germline lookup yields CDR1 SGHRS and CDR2 YFSETQ. CDR3 protein: CASRDMTVLNTEAFF.

The V call is TRBV28, the J call TRBJ1-1; TCRdb proposes TRBD1, but this gene call is untestable without DNA. The length of the CDR3 is 12 residues. The germline V gene encodes CDR1 MDHEN and CDR2 SYDVKM. The CDR3 reads CASKGAVTEAFF.

The CDR3 here is CSATQVYGYTF. The chain employs TRBV20-1 and TRBJ1-2. This CDR3 is 11 amino acids long. The germline V gene encodes CDR1 DFQATT and CDR2 SNEGSKA (reference sequence).